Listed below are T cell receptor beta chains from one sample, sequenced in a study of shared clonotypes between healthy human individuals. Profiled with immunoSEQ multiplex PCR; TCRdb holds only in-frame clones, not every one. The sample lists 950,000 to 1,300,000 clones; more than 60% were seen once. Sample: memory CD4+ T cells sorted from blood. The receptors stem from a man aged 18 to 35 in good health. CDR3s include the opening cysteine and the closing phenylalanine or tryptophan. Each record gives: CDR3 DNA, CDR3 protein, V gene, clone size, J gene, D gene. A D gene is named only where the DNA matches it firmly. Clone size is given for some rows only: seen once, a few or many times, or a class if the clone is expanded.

cdr3_nt: TGTGCCAGCAGTGAAGGGCTGCTAGCCGGGTGGATGACCCAGTACTTC; cdr3_aa: CASSEGLLAGWMTQYF; v_call: TRBV6-1; clone_size: .; j_call: TRBJ2-5; d_call: .
cdr3_nt: TGCGCCAGCAGCTTCAGCGGGGGGGACCCCAATACGCAGTATTTT; cdr3_aa: CASSFSGGDPNTQYF; v_call: TRBV5-1; clone_size: .; j_call: TRBJ2-3; d_call: TRBD2
cdr3_nt: TGTGCCAGCAGCTCCTTAGACAGGTCCTACGAGCAGTACTTC; cdr3_aa: CASSSLDRSYEQYF; v_call: TRBV7-9; clone_size: few; j_call: TRBJ2-7; d_call: .
cdr3_nt: TGTGCCAGCAGCGTCGGGCTTAGCGGGGGGCCGGAAGATACGCAGTATTTT; cdr3_aa: CASSVGLSGGPEDTQYF; v_call: TRBV5-6; clone_size: .; j_call: TRBJ2-3; d_call: TRBD2
cdr3_nt: TGTGCCAGCAGTTACTCGATGATAGGGCGCGGAAACACCATATATTTT; cdr3_aa: CASSYSMIGRGNTIYF; v_call: TRBV6-5; clone_size: .; j_call: TRBJ1-3; d_call: .
cdr3_nt: TGCGCCAGCAGCTTGAGAGGGGATCAGCCCCAGCATTTT; cdr3_aa: CASSLRGDQPQHF; v_call: TRBV5-1; clone_size: .; j_call: TRBJ1-5; d_call: .
cdr3_nt: TGTGCCAGCATAATTGCCCCGGGACAGGGAGCCTACGAGCAGTACTTC; cdr3_aa: CASIIAPGQGAYEQYF; v_call: TRBV2; clone_size: few; j_call: TRBJ2-7; d_call: TRBD1
cdr3_nt: TGTGCCAGCAGCTTAGTAATAGCGGGGTCCACAGATACGCAGTATTTT; cdr3_aa: CASSLVIAGSTDTQYF; v_call: TRBV7-9; clone_size: .; j_call: TRBJ2-3; d_call: TRBD2
cdr3_nt: TGTGCCAGCAGCGAAGGGACCCAGTACTTC; cdr3_aa: CASSEGTQYF; v_call: TRBV2; clone_size: .; j_call: TRBJ2-5; d_call: .
cdr3_nt: TGCACCCAGGTGGTACAGGGCCGAGACGAGCAGTACTTC; cdr3_aa: CTQVVQGRDEQYF; v_call: TRBV29-1; clone_size: .; j_call: TRBJ2-7; d_call: .
cdr3_nt: TGTGCCAGCAGCGTAGATCTCGGACAGCCCCAGCATTTT; cdr3_aa: CASSVDLGQPQHF; v_call: TRBV9; clone_size: .; j_call: TRBJ1-5; d_call: .
cdr3_nt: TGTGCCAGCAGCCCCGGGGGTGCTAATAGCCTTCCCCACTTT; cdr3_aa: CASSPGGANSLPHF; v_call: TRBV5-4; clone_size: .; j_call: TRBJ1-6; d_call: .
cdr3_nt: TGTGCCAGCAGCGTTGGACAGGTGAACACTGAAGCTTTCTTT; cdr3_aa: CASSVGQVNTEAFF; v_call: TRBV9; clone_size: .; j_call: TRBJ1-1; d_call: TRBD1
cdr3_nt: TGTGCCAGCAGCTTGGACGGCCGGGGCGGGGAGCTGTTTTTT; cdr3_aa: CASSLDGRGGELFF; v_call: TRBV5-6; clone_size: .; j_call: TRBJ2-2; d_call: .
cdr3_nt: TGTGCCAGCAGCCCAAGGGATGGGGACGAGCAGTACTTC; cdr3_aa: CASSPRDGDEQYF; v_call: TRBV7-9; clone_size: once; j_call: TRBJ2-7; d_call: .
cdr3_nt: TGTGCCAGCAGCTTATACGGGCAGGGGATGGATGGCTACACCTTC; cdr3_aa: CASSLYGQGMDGYTF; v_call: TRBV13; clone_size: .; j_call: TRBJ1-2; d_call: .
cdr3_nt: TGTGCCAGCAGTTACTCGTTGGGGAACTATGGCTACACCTTC; cdr3_aa: CASSYSLGNYGYTF; v_call: TRBV6-5; clone_size: .; j_call: TRBJ1-2; d_call: .
cdr3_nt: TGTGCCAGCAGTTTAGGGGTGTATAATTCACCCCTCCACTTT; cdr3_aa: CASSLGVYNSPLHF; v_call: TRBV27; clone_size: few; j_call: TRBJ1-6; d_call: .
cdr3_nt: TGCGCCAGCAGCAACACCCAGGACAGCTATAGGACTGAAGCTTTCTTT; cdr3_aa: CASSNTQDSYRTEAFF; v_call: TRBV5-1; clone_size: .; j_call: TRBJ1-1; d_call: .
cdr3_nt: TGTGCCAGCGGGGCCCGGGTGAACACTGAAGCTTTCTTT; cdr3_aa: CASGARVNTEAFF; v_call: TRBV9; clone_size: .; j_call: TRBJ1-1; d_call: .
cdr3_nt: TGTGCCAGTAGCCGTCAAGCGGCAAATGAGCAGTTCTTC; cdr3_aa: CASSRQAANEQFF; v_call: TRBV19; clone_size: .; j_call: TRBJ2-1; d_call: .
cdr3_nt: TGTGCCAGCAGCTACGACCAGGGGCCTTACGAGCAGTACTTC; cdr3_aa: CASSYDQGPYEQYF; v_call: TRBV7-2; clone_size: .; j_call: TRBJ2-7; d_call: .
cdr3_nt: TGTGCCAGCAGCTTGGGACCGTTTACCTCCTACGAGCAGTACTTC; cdr3_aa: CASSLGPFTSYEQYF; v_call: TRBV7-8; clone_size: .; j_call: TRBJ2-7; d_call: .
cdr3_nt: TGTGCCAGTAGTACGGGACAGACTTACACCGGGGAGCTGTTTTTT; cdr3_aa: CASSTGQTYTGELFF; v_call: TRBV19; clone_size: .; j_call: TRBJ2-2; d_call: TRBD1
cdr3_nt: TGTGCCAGCAGCCGTAGCGGTAGCTCCTACAATGAGCAGTTCTTC; cdr3_aa: CASSRSGSSYNEQFF; v_call: TRBV9; clone_size: .; j_call: TRBJ2-1; d_call: .
cdr3_nt: TGTGCCTGGAGTCGGACAGGGCTAAATCAGCCCCAGCATTTT; cdr3_aa: CAWSRTGLNQPQHF; v_call: TRBV30; clone_size: .; j_call: TRBJ1-5; d_call: TRBD1
cdr3_nt: TGCGCCAGCAGCTTGACGTTGGCAGGGGAGGGAAAACTGTTTTTT; cdr3_aa: CASSLTLAGEGKLFF; v_call: TRBV5-1; clone_size: .; j_call: TRBJ1-4; d_call: .
cdr3_nt: TGTGCCAGCAGTGGAGGGACAGGGGGCTCCTACGAGCAGTACTTC; cdr3_aa: CASSGGTGGSYEQYF; v_call: TRBV6-1; clone_size: .; j_call: TRBJ2-7; d_call: TRBD1
cdr3_nt: TGTGCCAGCAGCGACCCCGGTTCGGGAAATCAGCCCCAGCATTTT; cdr3_aa: CASSDPGSGNQPQHF; v_call: TRBV7-8; clone_size: .; j_call: TRBJ1-5; d_call: .
cdr3_nt: TGTGCCAGTAGTGTGGGACAGTCAAACACCGGGGAGCTGTTTTTT; cdr3_aa: CASSVGQSNTGELFF; v_call: TRBV19; clone_size: many; j_call: TRBJ2-2; d_call: TRBD1
cdr3_nt: TGTGCCGGTCGGAAGGCAGATAAAGCAGGCTACACCTTC; cdr3_aa: CAGRKADKAGYTF; v_call: TRBV30; clone_size: .; j_call: TRBJ1-2; d_call: .
cdr3_nt: TGCGCCAGCACTAATAAACAGGACAGCGGAAACACCATATATTTT; cdr3_aa: CASTNKQDSGNTIYF; v_call: TRBV23-1; clone_size: .; j_call: TRBJ1-3; d_call: .
cdr3_nt: TGTGCCATCAGTGTTATCGCTACAAATGAGCAGTTCTTC; cdr3_aa: CAISVIATNEQFF; v_call: TRBV10-3; clone_size: .; j_call: TRBJ2-1; d_call: .